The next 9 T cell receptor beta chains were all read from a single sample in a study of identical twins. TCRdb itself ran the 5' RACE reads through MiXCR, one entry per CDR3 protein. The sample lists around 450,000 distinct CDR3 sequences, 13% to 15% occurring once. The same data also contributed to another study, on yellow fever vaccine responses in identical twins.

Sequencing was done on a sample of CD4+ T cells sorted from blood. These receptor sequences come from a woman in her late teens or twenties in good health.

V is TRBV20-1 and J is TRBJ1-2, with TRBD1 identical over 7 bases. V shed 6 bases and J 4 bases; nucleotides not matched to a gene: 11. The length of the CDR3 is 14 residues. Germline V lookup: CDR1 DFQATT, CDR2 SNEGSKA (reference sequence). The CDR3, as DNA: TGCAGTGCATATGGCCCCGCAGGGGGCTATGGCTACACCTTC. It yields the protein CSAYGPAGGYGYTF.

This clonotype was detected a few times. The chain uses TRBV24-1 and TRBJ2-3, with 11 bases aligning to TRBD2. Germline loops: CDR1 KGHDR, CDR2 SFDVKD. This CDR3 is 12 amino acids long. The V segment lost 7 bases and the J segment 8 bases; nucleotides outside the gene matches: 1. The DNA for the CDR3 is TGTGCCACCAGCGGACTAGCGGGTACGCAGTATTTT. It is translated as CATSGLAGTQYF.

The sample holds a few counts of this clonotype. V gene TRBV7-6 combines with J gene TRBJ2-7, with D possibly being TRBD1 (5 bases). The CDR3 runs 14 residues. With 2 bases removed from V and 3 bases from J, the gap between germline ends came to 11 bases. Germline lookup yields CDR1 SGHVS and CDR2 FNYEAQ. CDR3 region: CASSLSTGSYEQYF. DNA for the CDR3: TGTGCCAGCAGCTTATCTACAGGCAGCTACGAGCAGTACTTC.

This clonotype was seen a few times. The CDR3 bases are TGTGCCAGCAGCTCGAGGCCGGGGTCCTACGAGCAGTACTTC. Protein: CASSSRPGSYEQYF. The V gene is TRBV5-6, the J gene TRBJ2-7, with a tentative D call TRBD2 (5 bases). Deletions cut 3 bases from V and 1 base from J, with 11 bases between. The CDR3 covers 14 residues. Germline values: CDR1 SGHDT, CDR2 YYEEEE.

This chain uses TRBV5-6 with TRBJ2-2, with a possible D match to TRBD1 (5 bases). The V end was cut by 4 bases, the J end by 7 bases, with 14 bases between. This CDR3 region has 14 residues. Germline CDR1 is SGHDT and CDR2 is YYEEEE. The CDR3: CASSLGLQYGELFF. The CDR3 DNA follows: TGTGCCAGCAGCCTGGGGCTCCAGTACGGGGAGCTGTTTTTT.

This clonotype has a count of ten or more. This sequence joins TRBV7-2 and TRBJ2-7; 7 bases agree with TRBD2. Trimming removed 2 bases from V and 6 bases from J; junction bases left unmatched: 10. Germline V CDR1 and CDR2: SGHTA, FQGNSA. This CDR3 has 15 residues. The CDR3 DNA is TGTGCCAGCAGCTTACGTCTAGCGGCCTCTGCCGAGCAGTACTTC. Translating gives CASSLRLAASAEQYF.

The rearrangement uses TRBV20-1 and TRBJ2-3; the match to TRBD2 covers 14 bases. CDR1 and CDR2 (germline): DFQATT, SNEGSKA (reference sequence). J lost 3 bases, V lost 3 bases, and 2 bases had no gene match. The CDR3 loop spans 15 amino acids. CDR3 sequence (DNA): TGCAGTGCTAGTGGGACTAGCGGGAGAACAGATACGCAGTATTTT. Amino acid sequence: CSASGTSGRTDTQYF.

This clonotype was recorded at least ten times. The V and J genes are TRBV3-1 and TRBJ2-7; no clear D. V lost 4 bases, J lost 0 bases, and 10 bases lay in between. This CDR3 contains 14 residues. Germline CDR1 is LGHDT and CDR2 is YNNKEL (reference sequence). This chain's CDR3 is CASSPSGLSYEQYF. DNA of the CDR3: TGTGCCAGCAGCCCCTCTGGCCTCTCCTACGAGCAGTACTTC.

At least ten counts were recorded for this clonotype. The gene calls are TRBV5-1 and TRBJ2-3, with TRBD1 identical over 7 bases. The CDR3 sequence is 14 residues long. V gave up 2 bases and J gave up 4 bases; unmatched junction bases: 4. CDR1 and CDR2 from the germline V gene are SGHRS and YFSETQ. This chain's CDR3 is CASSFGTAPDTQYF. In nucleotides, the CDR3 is TGCGCCAGCAGCTTTGGGACAGCCCCAGATACGCAGTATTTT. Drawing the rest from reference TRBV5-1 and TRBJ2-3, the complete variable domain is KAGVTQTPRYLIKTRGQQVTLSCSPISGHRSVSWYQQTPGQGLQFLFEYFSETQRNKGNFPGRFSGRQFSNSRSEMNVSTLELGDSALYLCASSFGTAPDTQYFGPGTRLTVL.